These T cell receptor beta chains were read from a single sample in a study of T cells in lung cancer brain metastases. Method: immunoSEQ multiplex PCR; TCRdb's copy keeps in-frame clones and lacks some. The sample records approximately 3,000 clones, roughly nine tenths being singletons. Specimen: tumor tissue from the primary lung tumor. These receptors were collected from a woman in her 50s with non-small cell lung cancer. The CDR3 runs from the conserved cysteine through the conserved F or W. A D gene is named only where the DNA matches it firmly. Size is stated for part of the rows, as once, few or many counts, or as a class when the clone is expanded.

J,size,V,D,DNA,CDR3
TRBJ1-1,-,TRBV18,-,TGTGCCAGCTCACCAGTACTGGGCACTGAAGCTTTCTTT,CASSPVLGTEAFF
TRBJ1-3,-,TRBV7-3,-,TGTGCCAGCAGCTTAACGGGGGCTGGAAACACCATATATTTT,CASSLTGAGNTIYF
TRBJ1-2,once,TRBV28,-,TGTGCCAGCTACACCGCGGGGGCCTATGGCTACACCTTC,CASYTAGAYGYTF
TRBJ2-2,-,TRBV5-6,-,TGTGCCAGCAGGTGGTCAGAATACGGGGAGCTGTTTTTT,CASRWSEYGELFF
TRBJ1-2,few,TRBV29-1,-,TGCAGCGTTGAGTCCCCTCGGCATGGCTACACCTTC,CSVESPRHGYTF
TRBJ1-1,-,TRBV20-1,-,TGCAGTGCTACGCAGGGTGAAGCTTTCTTT,CSATQGEAFF
TRBJ2-3,-,TRBV5-1,TRBD2,TGCGCCAGCAGCTTGGCGGGGGGGCGCACAGATACGCAGTATTTT,CASSLAGGRTDTQYF
TRBJ1-2,few,TRBV7-2,TRBD1,TGTGCCAGCCTCGGGCAGGGGGAGTCGGACTATGGCTACACCTTC,CASLGQGESDYGYTF
TRBJ1-2,few,TRBV2,-,TGTGCCAGCAAAGAGGCCTTCAACTATGGCTACACCTTC,CASKEAFNYGYTF
TRBJ1-3,-,TRBV30,-,TGTGCCTGGACCACAGGAGGCACCATATATTTT,CAWTTGGTIYF
TRBJ1-1,-,TRBV7-8,-,TGTGCCAGCAGCTTCCTTGTTCAGGTTGGGTACACTGAAGCTTTCTTT,CASSFLVQVGYTEAFF
TRBJ2-1,-,TRBV4-2,TRBD2,TGTGCCAGCAGCCAAGGACTAGCGGGGACCTTTCGGAATGAGCAGTTCTTC,CASSQGLAGTFRNEQFF
TRBJ1-1,-,TRBV7-2,-,TGTGCCAGCAGCCCCGCCGGTATGAACACTGAAGCTTTCTTT,CASSPAGMNTEAFF
TRBJ2-5,-,TRBV5-5,-,TGTGCCAGCAGTTCACCCCCTCCTCTAGAGACCCAGTACTTC,CASSSPPPLETQYF
TRBJ2-3,-,TRBV28,-,TGTGCCAGCACCGTAGGAGGGGCAGATACGCAGTATTTT,CASTVGGADTQYF
TRBJ2-1,-,TRBV28,-,TGTGCCAGCAGTACCACGTCAATGAATGAGCAGTTCTTC,CASSTTSMNEQFF
TRBJ1-6,-,TRBV2,-,TGTGCCAGCAGTGGGGGGGAGAAATCACCCCTCCACTTT,CASSGGEKSPLHF